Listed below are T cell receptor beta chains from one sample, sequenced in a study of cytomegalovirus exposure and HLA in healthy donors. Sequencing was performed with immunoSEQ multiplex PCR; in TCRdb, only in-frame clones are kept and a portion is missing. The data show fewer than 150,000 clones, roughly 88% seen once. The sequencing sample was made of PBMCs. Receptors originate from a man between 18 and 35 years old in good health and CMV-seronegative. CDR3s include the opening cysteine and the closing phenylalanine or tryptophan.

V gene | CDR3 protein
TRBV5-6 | CASSSRLAGVGETQYF
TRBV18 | CASSPSQAATNEKLFF
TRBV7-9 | CASSSVRGSAQHF
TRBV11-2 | CASSLEGASGLASREQYF
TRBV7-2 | CASSYTGRNQPQHF
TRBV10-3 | CAISGLTPSGNGELFF
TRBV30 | CAWSNGSEQFF
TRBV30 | CAFNQGQYSNQPQHF
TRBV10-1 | CASSELLGQGTEAFF
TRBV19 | CASSSGTSGGIYEQYF
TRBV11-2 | CASSLVSWRSYNEQFF
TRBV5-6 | CASSLGRLAGINEQFF
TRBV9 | CASSPEHVSGNTIYF
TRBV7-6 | CASSRTSGTISTDTQYF
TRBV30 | CAWSATGGRTEAFF
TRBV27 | CASSSTWDRGRSDTQYF
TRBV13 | CASSFGTSGDQETQYF
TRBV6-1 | CASRAGGGGNQPQHF
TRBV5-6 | CASSRTGYSYEQYF
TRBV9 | CASSPGQGGDTQYF
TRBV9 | CASSVGSGGQETQYF
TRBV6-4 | CASSDSSGASNEQFF
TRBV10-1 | CASTRDRATEAFF
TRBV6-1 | CASSRQGFPNEKLFF
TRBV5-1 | CASSSLSGTGGNEQYF
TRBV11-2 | CASSPPYRGRWETQYF
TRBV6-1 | CASSEGRPLPYTF
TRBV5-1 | CASSLGDRVRGYTF
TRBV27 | CASSNRDSLNSPLHF
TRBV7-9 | CASSLDRVATDEQYF
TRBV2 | CARPGQLDTEAFF
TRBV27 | CASTPASGIYNEQFF
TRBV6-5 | CASSYTSDYNEQFF